Below are 13 T cell receptor beta chains sequenced from a single sample in a study of control samples from healthy donors and cancer patients. Generated by immunoSEQ multiplex PCR, the TCRdb table keeps only in-frame clones and is missing some. The data contain 25,000 to 35,000 clones, around three quarters of them singletons. Sequences were obtained from PBMCs. The receptors were sampled from a man between 60 and 75 years old with head and neck cancer.

The chain recombines TRBV14 with TRBJ2-2, with D hard to call. V was shortened by 3 bases and J by 4 bases, with 15 bases between the two germline ends. The CDR3 loop spans 16 amino acids. Looked up from germline, CDR1 is SGHDN and CDR2 is FVKESK. The CDR3 protein is CASSHIRLTSTGELFF. The CDR3, as DNA: TGTGCCAGCAGCCACATCCGGTTAACGAGCACCGGGGAGCTGTTTTTT.

The chain recombines TRBV27 with TRBJ1-2, with D unresolved. Germline V lookup: CDR1 MNHEY, CDR2 SMNVEV (reference sequence). The CDR3 extends over 15 amino acids. The V and J ends lost 5 bases and 3 bases respectively, with 16 bases between them. CDR3 loop: CASSPRLFSDYGYTF. The CDR3 DNA follows: TGTGCCAGCAGTCCTCGGCTCTTTTCGGACTATGGCTACACCTTC.

The J gene is TRBJ2-5, the V gene TRBV6-6; possible D gene TRBD1, 5 bases. Germline V gene data show CDR1 as MNHNY and CDR2 as SVGAGI (reference sequence). The CDR3 extends over 11 amino acids. V was clipped by 6 bases and J by 7 bases, with 9 bases between them. The CDR3 loop reads CASSLTGTQYF. The CDR3 region has the DNA TGTGCCAGCAGCCTAACAGGGACCCAGTACTTC.

V and J are TRBV3-1 (or the pseudogene TRBV3-2) and TRBJ1-1; no clear D. The CDR3 is 12 amino acids. Germline V gene lookup returns CDR1 LGHDT and CDR2 YNNKEL (reference sequence). Trimming left V 3 bases short and J 8 bases short, with 10 bases between. CDR3 amino acids: CASSHPGREAFF. In DNA, the CDR3 is TGTGCCAGCAGCCACCCCGGACGGGAAGCTTTCTTT.

The rearrangement uses TRBV5-1 and TRBJ2-1, with TRBD2 identical over 11 bases. The germline CDR1 and CDR2 sequences are SGHRS and YFSETQ. Unmatched junction bases numbered 4, after V lost 1 base and J lost 7 bases. This CDR3 is built from 15 residues. DNA of the CDR3: TGCGCCAGCAGCTTGCGGCTAGCGGGAGGAAATGAGCAGTTCTTC. It yields the protein CASSLRLAGGNEQFF.

This CDR3 reads CASSWAPGNGNTGELFF. CDR3 nucleotides: TGTGCCAGCAGCTGGGCTCCAGGAAATGGCAACACCGGGGAGCTGTTTTTT. The chain couples TRBV5-4 to TRBJ2-2, with no clear D. V was cut by 3 bases and J by 2 bases, with 17 bases left in between. Germline loops: CDR1 SGHNT, CDR2 YYREEE (reference sequence). There are 17 residues in the CDR3.

The chain links TRBV4-3 to TRBJ2-1; D is perhaps TRBD1 or TRBD2 (6 bases each). Per germline, CDR1 LGHNA and CDR2 YSLEER. With 4 bases removed from V and 2 bases from J, the gap between germline ends came to 9 bases. The CDR3 has 14 amino acids. The DNA for the CDR3 is TGCGCCAGCAGCCCGGGGGCTACCTACAATGAGCAGTTCTTC. It specifies CASSPGATYNEQFF.

The rearrangement joins TRBV2 to TRBJ2-2, with D hard to call. This CDR3 is 17 amino acids long. V lost 1 base and J 3 bases, leaving 15 bases between the germline ends. Germline CDR1 reads SNHLY; CDR2 reads FYNNEI. The DNA for the CDR3 is TGTGCCAGCAGTGAAGAGGCAGTATCGGCGCACACCGGGGAGCTGTTTTTT. This encodes CASSEEAVSAHTGELFF.

V is TRBV24-1 and J is TRBJ2-1, with D hard to call. This CDR3 contains 11 residues. CDR1 is KGHDR and CDR2 is SFDVKD in the germline V gene. V was pared by 9 bases and J by 5 bases, with 7 bases between. The DNA of the CDR3 is TGTGCCACCGGGGTTCACAATGAGCAGTTCTTC. As protein: CATGVHNEQFF.

J is TRBJ2-2 and V is TRBV7-3; the D gene is possibly TRBD2 (5 bases). Trimming took 5 bases from V and 4 from J, leaving 11 bases between them. Germline V gene lookup returns CDR1 SGHTA and CDR2 FQGTGA. The CDR3 length is 14 residues. CDR3 sequence (DNA): TGTGCCAGCAGCCCTGGCGGAGGCACCGGGGAGCTGTTTTTT. Encoded protein: CASSPGGGTGELFF.

This chain connects TRBV7-2 to TRBJ1-1; no firm D call. The CDR3 totals 12 residues. Per germline, CDR1 SGHTA and CDR2 FQGNSA. Trimming took 1 base from V and 12 from J, leaving 12 bases between them. The CDR3 here is CASSLEDGRPFF. CDR3 nucleotide sequence: TGTGCCAGCAGCTTAGAGGACGGGAGGCCTTTCTTT.

This clone was detected only once. The chain joins TRBV6-6 to TRBJ2-7, with TRBD2 matching 9 bases. Germline CDR1 is MNHNY and CDR2 is SVGAGI (reference sequence). This CDR3 region has 14 residues. With 1 base clipped from V and 3 bases from J, the junction kept 1 base outside the gene matches. CDR3 sequence (DNA): TGTGCCAGCAGTTACTGGCGGGAGGGCTACGAGCAGTACTTC. This gives the protein CASSYWREGYEQYF.

The V and J genes are TRBV10-3 and TRBJ1-4; D remains ambiguous. CDR1 ENHRY and CDR2 SYGVKD come from the germline V gene. The CDR3 spans 11 residues. Trimming took 0 bases from V and 8 from J, leaving 1 base between them. The CDR3 DNA sequence: TGTGCCATCAGTGAGTCGGAAAAACTGTTTTTT. Residues: CAISESEKLFF.